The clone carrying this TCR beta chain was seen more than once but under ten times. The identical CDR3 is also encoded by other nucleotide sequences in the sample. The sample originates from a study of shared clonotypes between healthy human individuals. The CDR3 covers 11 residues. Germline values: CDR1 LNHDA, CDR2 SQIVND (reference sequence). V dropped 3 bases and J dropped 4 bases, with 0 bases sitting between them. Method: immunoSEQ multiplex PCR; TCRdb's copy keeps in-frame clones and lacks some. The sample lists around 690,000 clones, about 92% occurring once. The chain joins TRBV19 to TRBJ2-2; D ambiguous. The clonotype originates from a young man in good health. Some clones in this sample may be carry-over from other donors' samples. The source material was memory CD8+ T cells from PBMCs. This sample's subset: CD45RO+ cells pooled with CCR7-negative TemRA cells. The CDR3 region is CASSITGELFF. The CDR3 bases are TGTGCCAGTAGTATCACCGGGGAGCTGTTTTTT.